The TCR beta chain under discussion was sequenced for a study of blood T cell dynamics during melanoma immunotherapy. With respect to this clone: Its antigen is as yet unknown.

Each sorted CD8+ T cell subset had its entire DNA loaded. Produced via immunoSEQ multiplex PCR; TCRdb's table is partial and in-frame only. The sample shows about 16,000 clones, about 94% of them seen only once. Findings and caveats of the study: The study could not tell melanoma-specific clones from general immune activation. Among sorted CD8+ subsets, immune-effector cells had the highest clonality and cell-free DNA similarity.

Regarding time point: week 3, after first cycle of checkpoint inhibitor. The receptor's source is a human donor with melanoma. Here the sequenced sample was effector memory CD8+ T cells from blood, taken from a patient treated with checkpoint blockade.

CDR3 residues: CASSRALRGRVATDTQYF. DNA of the CDR3: TGTGCCAGCAGCCGGGCTCTCAGGGGGCGCGTCGCCACAGATACGCAGTATTTT. The chain is built from TRBV7-2 and TRBJ2-3, with 8 bases aligning to TRBD1. The V and J ends lost 5 bases and 2 bases, in that order; junction bases with no gene match: 15. Germline V CDR1 and CDR2: SGHTA, FQGNSA. CDR3 length equals 18 residues.